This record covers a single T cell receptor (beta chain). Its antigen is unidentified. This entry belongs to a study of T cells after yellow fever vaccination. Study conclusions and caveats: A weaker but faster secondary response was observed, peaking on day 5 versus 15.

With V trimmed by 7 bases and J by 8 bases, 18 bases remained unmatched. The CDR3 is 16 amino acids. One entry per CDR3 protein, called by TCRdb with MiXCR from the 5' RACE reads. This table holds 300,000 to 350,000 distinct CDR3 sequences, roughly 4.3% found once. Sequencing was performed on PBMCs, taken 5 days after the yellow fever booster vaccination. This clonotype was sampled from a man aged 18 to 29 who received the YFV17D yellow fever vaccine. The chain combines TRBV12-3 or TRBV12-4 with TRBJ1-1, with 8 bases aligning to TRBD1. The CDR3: CASTPGPDRGNKEAFF. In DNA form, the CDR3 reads TGTGCCAGCACCCCGGGCCCCGACAGGGGTAATAAGGAAGCTTTCTTT.